This T cell receptor (beta chain) stems from a study of T-cell reconstitution after alpha-beta-depleted transplantation in children. Study conclusions and caveats: T cells produced anew were the main source of T-cell counts and diversity one year after transplant. In patients about two months after transplant, alpha-beta T cells reportedly arose from several hundred expanded graft clones.

Unique molecular identifiers were used in preparing the TCRbeta library. TCRdb reprocessed the PCR reads with MiXCR, giving one entry per CDR3 protein. The sample yields around 500,000 distinct CDR3 sequences, under 25% seen once. This CDR3 is built from 14 residues. Between the trimmed V and J ends, which lost 5 bases and 2 bases, there was a span of 10 bases. Germline V gene lookup returns CDR1 SGHAT and CDR2 FQNNGV. As to this clonotype: Antigen unknown. The missing conserved phenylalanine or tryptophan at the end of this CDR3 makes a read error likely.

This sequence originates from a boy younger than two who had a stem cell transplant for acute myeloid leukemia, so the T cells may come from the graft donor. This sequence joins TRBV11-2 and TRBJ2-1; no firm D call. The starting material was PBMCs, mostly from graft donor cells, obtained 360 days after TCRalphabeta/CD19-depleted stem cell transplant. CDR3 protein: CASSPKFPYNEQFL. The CDR3 DNA is TGTGCCAGCAGCCCAAAATTCCCCTACAATGAGCAGTTCTTG.